This TCR beta chain was captured by sequencing in a study of shared clonotypes between healthy human individuals. Overall study: The composition of the donors was a couple of women and a few men aged 18 to 49. Findings of the study overall: Clonotype sharing among the donors was expected to vary with sequencing depth. Generation probabilities of non-shared clonotypes were lower (relative to those shared by all four donors).

A remark on this clone: Its specificity is not known.

Measured with immunoSEQ multiplex PCR; TCRdb has only the in-frame clones, and not every one. The data contain around 1,900,000 clones, around 93% of them singletons. Naive-designated CD8 cells lacked CD45RO, were positively enriched for CCR7, and omitted terminally differentiated effector memory CD45RA+ cells. This CDR3 has 12 residues. V lost 6 bases and J lost 5, with 13 bases in between. Germline values: CDR1 SQVTM, CDR2 ANQGSEA. This chain uses TRBV29-1 with TRBJ2-5, with D hard to call. The sequence was collected from a man between 18 and 35 years old in good health. Some clones in this sample may be carry-over from other donors' samples. Sequencing input: naive CD8+ T cells from PBMCs. The CDR3 is CSVVNFTETQYF. CDR3 in DNA: TGCAGCGTCGTTAACTTTACCGAGACCCAGTACTTC.